The T cell receptor (beta chain) described here comes from a study of blood T cells in healthy people across ages (dated by TCRdb to between 2015 and 2017). For context, the study as a whole: In model experiments, template switching captured about one uniquely barcoded TCR beta cDNA molecule for every two T cells. Age-related changes in TCR beta repertoire diversity were measured in the study by deep sequencing normalized with unique cDNA molecular identifiers. Four age groups were formed from the donors: young (average around 15 years), middle-aged (approximately 41), aged (roughly 56) and long-lived (approximately 78). Donors of different ages were randomly distributed across sequencing lanes to avoid experimental bias. For two donors (one aged 18 to 29 and one aged 80 or older), the study analyzed two additional independent replicas of 1 million unique cDNA reads from the same blood draw. Here is what the overall study found, with its caveats: As age increased, observed TCR beta diversity per million T cells dropped in a roughly linear way, and a significant reduction was already evident by age around 41. The long-lived group showed more naive CD4+ T cells, fewer expanded clones and increased TCR diversity than the aged group, suggesting age selection. Donor CMV infection status was unknown, potentially confounding age-related changes in expanded clonotypes. Bulk unsorted PBMC profiling prevented conclusive comparison of naive and antigen-experienced compartments. A strong correlation was found between observed TCR beta diversity and the percentage of naive T cells measured by flow cytometry. Estimates of total diversity based on one million sequenced T cells were regarded as lower bounds and as underestimates.

In its sample, this clonotype was seen many times. The antigen it binds to is not known. No base quality values were provided; no much bigger clone lies one nucleotide off. The germline V gene sets CDR1 to MDHEN and CDR2 to SYDVKM. Spanning cysteine to phenylalanine, the CDR3 consists of 14 amino acids. The DNA shown is the 42-base CDR3, in frame from base 1. The junction carries 8 bases between V and J, which are trimmed by 2 bases and 0 bases respectively. The 39 donors, aged roughly 6 to 100 years, were systemically healthy Caucasian individuals from Russia. Ten milliliters of peripheral blood were drawn from each donor into EDTA-treated Vacutainer tubes. Ficoll-Paque density-gradient centrifugation was used to isolate PBMCs, with at least 6 million obtained per sample. Trizol reagent was used to extract total RNA from the PBMCs, yielding at least 6 micrograms per sample. For every donor, an aliquot of PBMCs went through flow cytometry to measure the percentages of naive CD45RAhigh/CD27high T cells.

Library preparation was by 5' RACE. The sample was run on an Illumina HiSeq 2500. The second PCR ran for roughly 7 to 11 cycles and used a J-beta primer mix along with a sample-barcoded 5' primer. Each TCR beta cDNA molecule received a unique molecular identifier from a template-switch 5' adaptor carrying 12 random nucleotides. Each sample yielded at least 2.5 million CDR3-containing paired-end reads. The Mint cDNA synthesis kit, primed by a TRBC-specific oligonucleotide, was used to synthesize first-strand cDNA from all RNA. All cDNA was treated with uracil-DNA glycosylase and then went through a first 18-cycle PCR with the universal primers M1SS and BC2_uni_R. The authors' pipeline ran thus. Each sample was normalized by randomly selecting 1 million high-quality reads, each carrying a distinct molecular identifier. Instead of being binned into consensus sequences, reads with shared molecular identifiers were discarded. MiTCR, with a Q25 quality threshold and the strictest error-elimination algorithm, was used for CDR3 identification, clonotype clustering and error correction. A nonparametric unseen species model using Euler transformation provided a lower-bound estimate of total TCR beta diversity. Clones were called with MiXCR by TCRdb after fastp trimmed the public reads at Q25, and only in-frame beta chains were retained. Rows merge per CDR3 protein into single entries with the most common DNA and genes. The V and J calls here are based on TCRdb, not the publication. The sample yields about 1.7 million distinct CDR3 sequences; approximately 28% were counted once. The top ten clonotypes cover approximately 7.7% of the sample.

The specimen sequenced was blood. The V gene is TRBV28 and the J gene is TRBJ2-7; the D gene is unclear. The receptor's source is a woman in her 30s in good health. The nucleotide sequence is TGTGCCAGCAGTTTAAAGGGATTCTCCTACGAGCAGTACTTC. It encodes CASSLKGFSYEQYF.